A selection of T cell receptor beta chains follows, all from one sample in a study of cytomegalovirus exposure and HLA in healthy donors. This table comes from immunoSEQ multiplex PCR, and its TCRdb copy is limited to in-frame clones, with some not included. The sample holds about 220,000 clones; over 70% are singletons and the top ten take around an eighth. Sequencing was performed on PBMCs. The receptors originated from a woman between 25 and 40 years old in good health and CMV-seropositive. CDR3s include the opening cysteine and the closing phenylalanine or tryptophan. A D gene is named only where the DNA matches it firmly. Size is omitted from some rows. Given values are once, few, many or a class for expanded clones.

v_gene: TRBV29-1
j_gene: TRBJ2-7
d_gene: NA
abundance: NA
CDR3nt: TGCAGCGTTGTTAATCAGCCAGCGACCTACGAGCAGTACTTC
CDR3aa: CSVVNQPATYEQYF

v_gene: TRBV10-3
j_gene: TRBJ2-7
d_gene: NA
abundance: NA
CDR3nt: TGTGCCATCAGGGACGGACTTACCTACGAGCAGTACTTC
CDR3aa: CAIRDGLTYEQYF

v_gene: TRBV5-1
j_gene: TRBJ1-1
d_gene: TRBD1
abundance: NA
CDR3nt: TGCGCCAGCAGCTTGGAACAGGGGGCCTTCATGAACACTGAAGCTTTCTTT
CDR3aa: CASSLEQGAFMNTEAFF

v_gene: TRBV5-8
j_gene: TRBJ2-7
d_gene: NA
abundance: NA
CDR3nt: TGTGCCAGCGCCTTTCCGAGGGTCGAGCAGTACTTC
CDR3aa: CASAFPRVEQYF

v_gene: TRBV4-3
j_gene: TRBJ2-7
d_gene: NA
abundance: few
CDR3nt: TGCGCCAGCAGCCAAGATTCGGGGATCTACGAGCAGTACTTC
CDR3aa: CASSQDSGIYEQYF

v_gene: TRBV29-1
j_gene: TRBJ2-1
d_gene: TRBD2
abundance: NA
CDR3nt: TGCAGCGGGAAGCCTAGCGGCTACAATGAGCAGTTCTTC
CDR3aa: CSGKPSGYNEQFF

v_gene: TRBV30
j_gene: TRBJ1-1
d_gene: TRBD1
abundance: NA
CDR3nt: TGTGCCTGGAGATTCTCACAGGGGACTGAAGCTTTCTTT
CDR3aa: CAWRFSQGTEAFF

v_gene: TRBV6-5
j_gene: TRBJ1-1
d_gene: TRBD1
abundance: NA
CDR3nt: TGTGCCAGCAGACAGGGGGACACTGAAGCTTTCTTT
CDR3aa: CASRQGDTEAFF

v_gene: TRBV27
j_gene: TRBJ1-2
d_gene: TRBD1
abundance: few
CDR3nt: TGTGCCAGCAGTGTGGACAGGGGGCGTCCTGGCTACACCTTC
CDR3aa: CASSVDRGRPGYTF

v_gene: TRBV9
j_gene: TRBJ1-5
d_gene: NA
abundance: NA
CDR3nt: TGTGCCAGCAGCGTAAAGGCAGGATCCCAGCCCCAGCATTTT
CDR3aa: CASSVKAGSQPQHF

v_gene: TRBV11-2
j_gene: TRBJ2-7
d_gene: TRBD2
abundance: NA
CDR3nt: TGTGCCAGCAGCTATCCGGGACTAGCGGGTCTCGAGCAGTACTTC
CDR3aa: CASSYPGLAGLEQYF